These 13 T cell receptor beta chains were sequenced from one sample in a study of Ad26.COV2.S vaccination and SARS-CoV-2 variants. Measured with immunoSEQ multiplex PCR; TCRdb has only the in-frame clones, and not every one. The sample includes around 250,000 clones, around 85% of them seen just once. The sample's treatment: roughly 20 received Ad26.COV2.S at low or high dose, single or two shots; 5 received placebo; per-sample allocation not given. Day 63 following the first vaccine or placebo injection was when the samples were taken. The sample was peripheral blood, taken in a trial of Ad26.COV2.S vaccine versus placebo. These TCRs come from a person aged 18-60 years who received the Ad26.COV2.S COVID-19 vaccine or a placebo.

CDR3 DNA: TGTGCCAGCAGCCCCCGGTGGGGCGGGGAGCTGTTTTTT. Residues: CASSPRWGGELFF. The chain recombines TRBV5-4 with TRBJ2-2, with D hard to call. Germline V gene data show CDR1 as SGHNT and CDR2 as YYREEE (reference sequence). Trimming removed 4 bases at V and 7 bases at J, with 11 bases between. The CDR3 consists of 13 residues. The whole variable domain, remainder taken from reference TRBV5-4 and TRBJ2-2, is ETGVTQSPTHLIKTRGQQVTLRCSSQSGHNTVSWYQQALGQGPQFIFQYYREEENGRGNFPPRFSGLQFPNYSSELNVNALELDDSALYLCASSPRWGGELFFGEGSRLTVL.

The chain combines TRBV5-5 with TRBJ2-3; 16 nucleotides align to TRBD2. The V gene's germline CDR1 is SGHKS and CDR2 YYEKEE (reference sequence). The trim removed 3 bases at V and 3 bases at J, leaving 4 bases unmatched. The CDR3 spans 17 residues. CDR3 residues: CASSWGLAGGRTDTQYF. The CDR3 nucleotides are TGTGCCAGCAGCTGGGGACTAGCGGGGGGGCGAACAGATACGCAGTATTTT.

The chain joins TRBV6-4 to TRBJ1-1; a possible D gene is TRBD1 (6 bases). V shed 2 bases and J shed 11 bases, with 9 bases lying between them. The CDR3 runs 11 residues. Germline V gene data show CDR1 as MRHNA and CDR2 as SNTAGT. As DNA, the CDR3 is TGTGCCAGCAGTGACCCAGGGGTCGCTTTCTTT. Encoded protein: CASSDPGVAFF.

The J gene is TRBJ2-1, the V gene TRBV4-1; no definite D call. CDR3 length: 17 residues. Germline V gene sequence: CDR1 MGHRA, CDR2 YSYEKL. Between the trimmed V and J ends, which lost 1 base and 5 bases, there was a span of 18 bases. This CDR3 reads CASSQVYPAANHNEQFF. For the CDR3, the DNA is TGCGCCAGCAGCCAAGTTTACCCCGCCGCCAATCACAATGAGCAGTTCTTC.

The genes are TRBV6-5 and TRBJ2-2; 13 bases match TRBD2. The germline V gene encodes CDR1 MNHEY and CDR2 SVGAGI. The junction had 4 bases not matched to a gene; V was cut back by 6 bases and J by 6 bases. There are 15 residues in the CDR3. This chain's CDR3 is CASRTSGGASGELFF. The CDR3 nucleotides are TGTGCCAGCAGAACTAGCGGGGGGGCGTCCGGGGAGCTGTTTTTT.

This chain joins TRBV10-3 and TRBJ1-6; TRBD1 might be the D (5 bases). Per the germline V gene, CDR1 is ENHRY and CDR2 is SYGVKD. V was cut by 2 bases and J by 7 bases, with 9 bases left in between. The CDR3 contains 14 residues. CDR3 DNA sequence: TGTGCCATCAGTGAGGGTCAGGGAAATTCACCCCTCCACTTT. Its protein is CAISEGQGNSPLHF.

V is TRBV4-3 and J is TRBJ1-6; 12 positions agree with TRBD1. The CDR3 covers 16 residues. V gave up 6 bases and J gave up 8 bases; unmatched junction bases: 8. From germline, CDR1 is LGHNA and CDR2 YSLEER. The CDR3 region is CASSYGTGGLDSPLHF. CDR3 DNA sequence: TGCGCCAGCAGTTACGGGACAGGGGGCTTGGATTCACCCCTCCACTTT.

The rearrangement uses TRBV27 and TRBJ2-7; D tentatively fits TRBD1 or TRBD2 (7 bases each). The CDR3 totals 14 residues. CDR1 and CDR2 (germline): MNHEY, SMNVEV (reference sequence). Trimming removed 6 bases from V and 1 base from J, with 13 bases in between. Here the CDR3 DNA reads TGTGCCAGCAGCCGACAGGGAGGGTCCTACGAGCAGTACTTC. Translated: CASSRQGGSYEQYF.

CDR3 sequence reads: CSVVGPGQNTEAFF. The CDR3 DNA sequence: TGCAGCGTTGTCGGTCCGGGACAGAACACTGAAGCTTTCTTT. The chain combines TRBV29-1 with TRBJ1-1; D may be TRBD1 (6 bases). Trimming stripped 4 bases from V and 1 base from J, with 13 bases between. This CDR3 has 14 residues. Germline lookup yields CDR1 SQVTM and CDR2 ANQGSEA.

The J gene is TRBJ2-7, the V gene TRBV19; the match to TRBD2 covers 7 bases. CDR1 is LNHDA and CDR2 is SQIVND in the germline V gene (reference sequence). CDR3 length: 14 residues. The J segment lost 5 bases and the V segment lost 3 bases, leaving 7 bases of the junction unmatched. CDR3: CASSMKGGPHEQYF. CDR3 DNA: TGTGCCAGTAGTATGAAGGGAGGGCCCCACGAGCAGTACTTC. The full variable domain, completed using reference TRBV19 and TRBJ2-7, is DGGITQSPKYLFRKEGQNVTLSCEQNLNHDAMYWYRQDPGQGLRLIYYSQIVNDFQKGDIAEGYSVSREKKESFPLTVTSAQKNPTAFYLCASSMKGGPHEQYFGPGTRLTVT.

V is TRBV6-5 and J is TRBJ2-7, with D perhaps matching TRBD1 (6 bases). V lost 9 bases and J lost 1, with 19 bases in between. The V gene's germline CDR1 is MNHEY and CDR2 SVGAGI. The CDR3 sequence is 15 residues long. The CDR3 nucleotides read TGTGCCAGTGAAGACTCCGGGACACGATCCTACGAGCAGTACTTC. Translated, it gives CASEDSGTRSYEQYF.

The chain links TRBV6-5 to TRBJ1-1; a possible D gene is TRBD1 (5 bases). Per the germline V gene, CDR1 is MNHEY and CDR2 is SVGAGI. The CDR3 has 15 residues. V lost 2 bases to trimming and J lost 1 base, with 11 bases between them. The CDR3: CASSYDQGRNTEAFF. The CDR3 region has the DNA TGTGCCAGCAGTTACGATCAGGGTAGGAACACTGAAGCTTTCTTT.

This chain connects TRBV7-3 to TRBJ1-2, with no clear D. The germline gives CDR1 SGHTA, CDR2 FQGTGA. The CDR3 covers 15 residues. Trimming cost V 1 base and J 0 bases, with 9 bases left between them. The CDR3 nucleotides read TGTGCCAGCAGCTTAATGGAGGAACCTAACTATGGCTACACCTTC. Amino acid sequence: CASSLMEEPNYGYTF.